The 9 T cell receptor beta chains presented below share a single source sample, sequenced in a study of T cell repertoires in cytomegalovirus infection. TCRdb itself ran the reads through MiXCR, one entry per CDR3 protein. This table has 500,000 to 600,000 distinct CDR3 sequences, approximately 15% appearing once. The sample was CD8+ T cells from PBMCs. Source of these receptors: a human donor in good health (CMV status not recorded). Some clones in this sample may be carry-over from other donors' samples.

The chain links TRBV13 to TRBJ2-7; unclear D gene. With 6 bases removed from V and 2 bases from J, the gap between germline ends came to 20 bases. The CDR3 loop spans 16 amino acids. The germline V gene has CDR1 PRHDT and CDR2 FYEKMQ (reference sequence). In nucleotides, the CDR3 is TGTGCCAGCAGACCCGTCTTATGGTACGGAGCCTACGAGCAGTACTTC. It encodes CASRPVLWYGAYEQYF.

This clonotype turned up a few times. The V and J genes are TRBV5-6 and TRBJ1-2; D possibly corresponds to TRBD1 (6 bases). The germline V gene has CDR1 SGHDT and CDR2 YYEEEE. The CDR3 is made up of 14 amino acids. V was cut by 0 bases and J by 6 bases, with 12 bases left in between. CDR3 region: CASSLAGGTDGYTF. In DNA form, the CDR3 reads TGTGCCAGCAGCTTGGCCGGGGGCACGGATGGCTACACCTTC.

The CDR3 region has the DNA TGTGCCAGTAGTATAGACAGCTTCTATGGCTACACCTTC. Translation gives CASSIDSFYGYTF. The chain uses TRBV19 and TRBJ1-2; D is undetermined. Germline CDR1 is LNHDA and CDR2 is SQIVND (reference sequence). The CDR3 runs 13 residues. Between the trimmed V and J ends, which lost 0 bases and 4 bases, there was a span of 6 bases.

This clonotype was observed many times. The chain is built from TRBV7-6 and TRBJ2-1; 15 bases agree with TRBD2. Germline loops: CDR1 SGHVS, CDR2 FNYEAQ. J was trimmed by 10 bases and V by 11 bases; bases with no gene match: 24. This CDR3 has 19 amino acids. The chain's CDR3 is CAVSVGLAGGITLQVEQFF. The CDR3 nucleotides read TGTGCCGTCTCCGTGGGACTAGCGGGAGGAATCACCCTCCAAGTCGAGCAGTTCTTC.

The chain links TRBV27 to TRBJ2-7; D is tentatively TRBD1 or TRBD2 (7 bases each). Germline CDR1 and CDR2: MNHEY and SMNVEV (reference sequence). Trimming cost V 3 bases and J 3 bases, with 15 bases left between them. This CDR3 has 15 residues. This CDR3 reads CASSFMAGGGYEQYF. CDR3 nucleotides: TGTGCCAGCAGTTTTATGGCAGGGGGGGGCTACGAGCAGTACTTC.

This clonotype has ten or more counts. CDR3 loop: CASSLDGLAGSTDTQYF. The CDR3 bases are TGTGCCAGCAGCTTGGACGGACTAGCGGGGAGCACAGATACGCAGTATTTT. The rearrangement uses TRBV5-4 and TRBJ2-3; TRBD2 matches 12 bases. V trimming: 0 bases; J trimming: 0 bases; junction bases outside the gene matches: 2. The germline gives CDR1 SGHNT, CDR2 YYREEE (reference sequence). The CDR3 extends over 17 amino acids.

This clonotype was seen a handful of times. The rearrangement uses TRBV15 and TRBJ2-2; the match to TRBD1 covers 8 bases. V shed 8 bases, J shed 7 bases, and the junction held 12 bases outside the gene matches. The CDR3 contains 15 residues. Looked up from germline, CDR1 is LNHNV and CDR2 is YYDKDF (reference sequence). CDR3 nucleotide sequence: TGTGCCACCCACGGGGCAGGGGGCGCGATCGGGGAGCTGTTTTTT. It yields the protein CATHGAGGAIGELFF.

The chain combines TRBV15 with TRBJ1-5; D unresolved. The length of the CDR3 is 16 residues. Trimming removed 4 bases at V and 2 bases at J, with 15 bases between. Germline CDR1 and CDR2: LNHNV and YYDKDF (reference sequence). The CDR3 region has the DNA TGTGCCACCAGCAATCTACGCGGTGGAGGCAATCAGCCCCAGCATTTT. Protein sequence: CATSNLRGGGNQPQHF.

This clonotype was seen ten or more times. The V call is TRBV19, the J call TRBJ1-5; 8 bases fit TRBD1. Germline CDR1 LNHDA, CDR2 SQIVND (reference sequence). This CDR3 contains 17 residues. Trimming took 3 bases from V and 4 from J; bases not matched to a gene: 11. As DNA, the CDR3 is TGTGCCAGTAGTATGGGCCAGGGGGCTCGGTATAATCAGCCCCAGCATTTT. Protein: CASSMGQGARYNQPQHF. Supplemented by reference TRBV19 and TRBJ1-5, the full variable domain reads DGGITQSPKYLFRKEGQNVTLSCEQNLNHDAMYWYRQDPGQGLRLIYYSQIVNDFQKGDIAEGYSVSREKKESFPLTVTSAQKNPTAFYLCASSMGQGARYNQPQHFGDGTRLSIL.